These 11 T cell receptor beta chains came from one sample sequenced in a study of beta chain features in type 1 diabetes. Study-wide results and limits: There was a moderate but significant shortening of TCRB CDR3s in all four CD4+ subsets of Type 1 diabetes patients.

Sequencing targeted expressed TCRB transcripts, as all isolated RNA had been reverse transcribed. The method was immunoSEQ multiplex PCR; TCRdb's version includes in-frame clones alone and lacks a portion of them. The sample consists of roughly 250,000 clones, roughly 20% of them appearing once. No antigen is known for these receptors. What was sequenced was naive CD4+ T cells from blood. These receptor sequences come from a middle-aged woman with type 1 diabetes.

This clone was observed a handful of times. The rearrangement uses TRBV29-1 and TRBJ1-5; 9 positions match TRBD1. Losses at the gene ends were 4 bases for V and 6 bases for J; bases not matched to a gene: 1. CDR3 length: 12 amino acids. CDR1 SQVTM and CDR2 ANQGSEA come from the germline V gene. The CDR3 sequence is CSVGDRAQPQHF. In DNA form, the CDR3 reads TGCAGCGTTGGGGACAGGGCTCAGCCCCAGCATTTT.

This chain joins TRBV18 and TRBJ2-2, with D possibly matching TRBD1 (5 bases). CDR1 and CDR2 from the germline V gene are KGHSH and LQKENI. This CDR3 region has 13 residues. With 6 bases removed from V and 5 bases from J, the gap between germline ends came to 10 bases. In DNA, the CDR3 is TGTGCCAGCTCGTCCAGGGTAACCGGGGAGCTGTTTTTT. The encoded protein is CASSSRVTGELFF.

CDR3 nucleotides: TGTGCCAGCAGCGTAGGAGGCGGGAGGGATAATGAGCAGTTCTTC. This translates into CASSVGGGRDNEQFF. The chain has TRBV9 and TRBJ2-1, with 9 bases that match TRBD2. This CDR3 is 15 amino acids long. The junction had 5 bases not matched to a gene; V was cut back by 0 bases and J by 7 bases. CDR1 is SGDLS and CDR2 is YYNGEE in the germline V gene. Drawing the rest from reference TRBV9 and TRBJ2-1, the complete variable domain is DSGVTQTPKHLITATGQRVTLRCSPRSGDLSVYWYQQSLDQGLQFLIQYYNGEERAKGNILERFSAQQFPDLHSELNLSSLELGDSALYFCASSVGGGRDNEQFFGPGTRLTVL.

V is TRBV9 and J is TRBJ2-3; D is perhaps TRBD2 (5 bases). The germline V gene encodes CDR1 SGDLS and CDR2 YYNGEE. The CDR3 consists of 15 residues. Deletions cut 0 bases from V and 1 base from J, with 9 bases between. Here the CDR3 reads CASSVERGGTDTQYF. CDR3 nucleotide sequence: TGTGCCAGCAGCGTAGAACGGGGTGGCACAGATACGCAGTATTTT.

In regard to this clone: Other nucleotide sequences from this sample produce the same CDR3. The chain uses TRBV7-9 and TRBJ2-5; D gene ambiguous. The germline gives CDR1 SEHNR, CDR2 FQNEAQ (reference sequence). V lost 3 bases to trimming and J lost 3 bases, with 5 bases between them. The CDR3 sequence is 12 residues long. The CDR3: CASSLAEETQYF. CDR3 DNA: TGTGCCAGCAGCTTGGCCGAAGAGACCCAGTACTTC.

This clone was seen more than once but under ten times. This chain joins TRBV5-1 and TRBJ2-7, with D perhaps assigned TRBD1 or TRBD2 (7 bases each). CDR3 length equals 16 residues. V was pared by 4 bases and J by 0 bases, with 17 bases between. Germline V gene lookup returns CDR1 SGHRS and CDR2 YFSETQ. The CDR3 nucleotides are TGCGCCAGCAGCCTGGGGGGGACAGATAGCTCCTACGAGCAGTACTTC. This codes for CASSLGGTDSSYEQYF.

The V call is TRBV9, the J call TRBJ2-3; a possible D gene is TRBD2 (6 bases). The CDR3 runs to 14 residues. V was pared by 6 bases and J by 0 bases, with 11 bases between. Germline-derived CDR1 and CDR2 are SGDLS and YYNGEE. CDR3 amino acids: CASKGGVSTDTQYF. The CDR3 DNA reads as TGTGCCAGCAAGGGCGGGGTCAGCACAGATACGCAGTATTTT.

This chain links TRBV5-1 with TRBJ1-1; D is ambiguous. The germline V gene has CDR1 SGHRS and CDR2 YFSETQ. Trimming cost V 6 bases and J 1 base, with 10 bases left between them. The CDR3 covers 13 residues. CDR3: CASNPGWNTEAFF. The DNA of the CDR3 is TGCGCCAGCAATCCGGGGTGGAACACTGAAGCTTTCTTT. Based on the CDR3 plus reference TRBV5-1 and TRBJ1-1, the full variable domain is KAGVTQTPRYLIKTRGQQVTLSCSPISGHRSVSWYQQTPGQGLQFLFEYFSETQRNKGNFPGRFSGRQFSNSRSEMNVSTLELGDSALYLCASNPGWNTEAFFGQGTRLTVV.

The V call is TRBV14, the J call TRBJ2-3; D uncertain. Trimming took 4 bases from V and 6 from J, leaving 11 bases between them. The length of the CDR3 is 13 residues. The germline V gene has CDR1 SGHDN and CDR2 FVKESK. CDR3 protein: CASSLNDWDTQYF. Written as DNA, the CDR3 is TGTGCCAGCAGCCTAAATGACTGGGATACGCAGTATTTT.

V and J are TRBV4-2 and TRBJ2-1, with D uncertain. The V end lost 3 bases, the J end lost 0 bases, and 9 bases lay between the germline ends. Germline CDR1 and CDR2: LGHNA and YNFKEQ. CDR3 size: 15 residues. The CDR3 sequence is CASSHHSSSYNEQFF. CDR3 sequence (DNA): TGTGCCAGCAGCCACCATTCGAGCTCCTACAATGAGCAGTTCTTC.

This sequence joins TRBV5-1 and TRBJ2-1, with D possibly being TRBD2 (5 bases). Germline values: CDR1 SGHRS, CDR2 YFSETQ. V was pared by 3 bases and J by 0 bases, with 10 bases between. This CDR3 has 15 residues. The CDR3 nucleotides read TGCGCCAGCAGCTCCTTACTAGGCTCCTACAATGAGCAGTTCTTC. Protein sequence: CASSSLLGSYNEQFF. Together with reference TRBV5-1 and TRBJ2-1, the CDR3 gives the full variable domain: KAGVTQTPRYLIKTRGQQVTLSCSPISGHRSVSWYQQTPGQGLQFLFEYFSETQRNKGNFPGRFSGRQFSNSRSEMNVSTLELGDSALYLCASSSLLGSYNEQFFGPGTRLTVL.